The TCR beta chain under discussion was sequenced for a study of cytomegalovirus exposure and HLA in healthy donors. CDR3 length equals 13 residues. V was cut by 5 bases and J by 1 base, with 8 bases left in between. Germline V gene lookup returns CDR1 MGHRA and CDR2 YSYEKL. Study results and caveats: Most subjects' HLA-A and HLA-B alleles were reportedly predicted from TCR beta sequences. Most observed TCR sequences were rare, whereas some public TCRs were detected in many donors. According to an earlier analysis, most TCR beta V segments yielded productive rearrangements about 90% or about 30% of the time. The later analysis indicated that the majority of CMV-associated TCR beta chains appeared HLA-restricted.

A word on this clone: Its target is not known.

In the PCR, 60 Vbeta and 13 Jbeta primers were used. This table comes from immunoSEQ multiplex PCR, and its TCRdb copy is limited to in-frame clones, with some not included. The repertoire includes approximately 100,000 clones, roughly three quarters of them detected once, and 9.5% to 15% sits in the top ten. This TCR came from a woman aged 40 to 55 in good health and CMV-seropositive. Sample: PBMCs. The rearrangement joins TRBV4-1 to TRBJ2-5; D is ambiguous. The CDR3, as DNA: TGCGCCAGCAGCTGGGCTACCCAAGAGACCCAGTACTTC. Its protein product is CASSWATQETQYF.